This T cell receptor (beta chain) was documented in a study of blood T cell repertoires in COVID-19. For the study at large: Researchers got acute and convalescent COVID-19 samples from the United States, Italy and Spain.

CDR1 ENHRY and CDR2 SYGVKD come from the germline V gene. Deletions cut 0 bases from V and 3 bases from J, with 17 bases between. This CDR3 has 17 amino acids. The repertoire was sequenced with immunoSEQ multiplex PCR; TCRdb's copy has only in-frame clones and lacks some. This sample has around 250,000 clones, with roughly 84% found just once. The sequencing sample was made of peripheral blood. This receptor was obtained from a woman between 40 and 55 years old who had recovered from COVID-19. The V gene is TRBV10-3, the J gene TRBJ1-1; D gene ambiguous. CDR3 in DNA: TGTGCCATCAGTGAGTCGACTCGAGGCGGGTTGGACACTGAAGCTTTCTTT. It yields the protein CAISESTRGGLDTEAFF.